This T cell receptor (beta chain) originates from a study of Ad26.COV2.S vaccination and SARS-CoV-2 variants. Study-wide background: Of the COV1001 trial arms, the Ad26.COV2.S arm included the donor.

Profiled with immunoSEQ multiplex PCR; TCRdb holds only in-frame clones, not every one. The sample holds about 400,000 clones, 83% seen once. V lost 3 bases, J lost 4 bases, and 8 bases stayed unmatched. The CDR3 has 15 amino acids. Per germline, CDR1 MNHEY and CDR2 SMNVEV (reference sequence). Treatment given: around 19 received Ad26.COV2.S at low or high dose, single or two shots; five or six received placebo; per-sample allocation not given. Following the first vaccine or placebo injection, samples were taken on day 63. This vaccine is an Ad26 vector that expresses the Wuhan-strain SARS-CoV-2 spike.

The specimen comprised peripheral blood, sampled in a trial of Ad26.COV2.S vaccine versus placebo. This TCR came from a person aged 18 to 65 who received the Ad26.COV2.S COVID-19 vaccine or a placebo. The chain has TRBV27 and TRBJ2-7; 8 positions agree with TRBD2. In DNA form, the CDR3 reads TGTGCCAGCAGTTTCTCGGGGGGGACTTTTTACGAGCAGTACTTC. Translated: CASSFSGGTFYEQYF.